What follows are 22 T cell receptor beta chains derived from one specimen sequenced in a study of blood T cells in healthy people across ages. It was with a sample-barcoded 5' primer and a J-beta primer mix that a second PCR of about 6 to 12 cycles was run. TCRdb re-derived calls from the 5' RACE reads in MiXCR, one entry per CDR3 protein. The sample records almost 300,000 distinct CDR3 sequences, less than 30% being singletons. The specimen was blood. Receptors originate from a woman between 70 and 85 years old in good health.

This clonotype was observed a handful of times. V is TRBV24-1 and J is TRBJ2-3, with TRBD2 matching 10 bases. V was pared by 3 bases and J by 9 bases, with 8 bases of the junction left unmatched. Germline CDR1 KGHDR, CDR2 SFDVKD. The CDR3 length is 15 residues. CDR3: CATSDPLAGVETQYF. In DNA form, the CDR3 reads TGTGCCACCAGTGATCCCCTAGCGGGAGTGGAGACGCAGTATTTT.

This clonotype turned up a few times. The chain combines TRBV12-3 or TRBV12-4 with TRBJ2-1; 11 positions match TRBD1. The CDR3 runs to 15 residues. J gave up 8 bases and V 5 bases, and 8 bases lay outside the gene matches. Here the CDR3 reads CASSADRGHGDEQFF. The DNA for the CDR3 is TGTGCCAGCAGTGCGGACAGGGGGCACGGGGATGAGCAGTTCTTC.

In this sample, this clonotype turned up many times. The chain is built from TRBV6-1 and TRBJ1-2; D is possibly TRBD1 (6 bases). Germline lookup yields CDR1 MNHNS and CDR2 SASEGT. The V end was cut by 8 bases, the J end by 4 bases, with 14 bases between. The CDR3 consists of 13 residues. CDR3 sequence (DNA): TGTGCCAGCGGACCAACAGGGCTCTATGGCTACACCTTC. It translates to CASGPTGLYGYTF.

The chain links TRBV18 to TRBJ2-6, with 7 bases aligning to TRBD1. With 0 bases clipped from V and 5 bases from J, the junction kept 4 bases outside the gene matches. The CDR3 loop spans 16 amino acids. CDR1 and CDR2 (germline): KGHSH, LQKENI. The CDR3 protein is CASSPPLQGRANVLTF. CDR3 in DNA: TGTGCCAGCTCACCACCGTTACAGGGGAGGGCCAACGTCCTGACTTTC.

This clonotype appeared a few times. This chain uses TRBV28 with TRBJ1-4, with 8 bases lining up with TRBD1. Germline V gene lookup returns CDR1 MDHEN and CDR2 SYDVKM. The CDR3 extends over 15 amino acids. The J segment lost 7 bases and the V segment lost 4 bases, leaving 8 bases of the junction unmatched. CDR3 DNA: TGTGCCAGCAGTTCTCGACAGGGGCCTTCTGAAAAACTGTTTTTT. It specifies CASSSRQGPSEKLFF.

The CDR3: CASSPRDMGDTEAFF. The CDR3 coding sequence is TGCGCCAGCAGCCCTCGAGACATGGGGGACACTGAAGCTTTCTTT. The genes are TRBV5-1 and TRBJ1-1; tentative D call: TRBD1 (5 bases). The ends were cut back, 4 bases at V and 3 bases at J, with 16 bases in the middle. The germline gives CDR1 SGHRS, CDR2 YFSETQ. The CDR3 totals 15 residues.

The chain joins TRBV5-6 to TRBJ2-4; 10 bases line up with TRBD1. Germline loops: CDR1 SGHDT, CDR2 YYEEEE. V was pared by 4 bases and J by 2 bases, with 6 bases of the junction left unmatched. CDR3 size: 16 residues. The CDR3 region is CASSRGQGVTKNIQYF. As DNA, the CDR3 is TGTGCCAGCAGCCGCGGACAGGGGGTTACCAAAAACATTCAGTACTTC.

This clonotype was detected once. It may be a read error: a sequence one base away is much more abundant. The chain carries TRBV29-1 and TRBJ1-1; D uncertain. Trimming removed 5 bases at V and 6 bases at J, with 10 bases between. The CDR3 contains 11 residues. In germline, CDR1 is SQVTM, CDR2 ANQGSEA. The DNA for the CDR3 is TGCAGCGTTACCGACCGGCCTGAAGCTTTCTTT. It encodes CSVTDRPEAFF.

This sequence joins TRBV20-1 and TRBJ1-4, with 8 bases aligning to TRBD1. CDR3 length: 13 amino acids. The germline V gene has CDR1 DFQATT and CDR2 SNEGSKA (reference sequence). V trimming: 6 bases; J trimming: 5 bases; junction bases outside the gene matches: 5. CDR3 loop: CSAGQGLNEKLFF. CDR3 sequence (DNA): TGCAGTGCCGGACAGGGACTGAATGAAAAACTGTTTTTT.

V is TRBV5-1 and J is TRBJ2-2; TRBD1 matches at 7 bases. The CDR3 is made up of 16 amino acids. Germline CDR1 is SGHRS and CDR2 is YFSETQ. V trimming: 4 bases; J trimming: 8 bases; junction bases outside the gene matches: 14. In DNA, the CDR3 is TGCGCCAGCAGCGCCGACGAGACAGGGCGGTTTGGGGAGCTGTTTTTT. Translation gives CASSADETGRFGELFF.

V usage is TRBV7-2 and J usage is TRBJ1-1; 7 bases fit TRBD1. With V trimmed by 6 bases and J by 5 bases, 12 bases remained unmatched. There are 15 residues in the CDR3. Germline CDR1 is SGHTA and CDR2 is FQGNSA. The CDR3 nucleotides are TGTGCCAGCAGTCCACAGGGGAGATCGTTAACTGAAGCTTTCTTT. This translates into CASSPQGRSLTEAFF.

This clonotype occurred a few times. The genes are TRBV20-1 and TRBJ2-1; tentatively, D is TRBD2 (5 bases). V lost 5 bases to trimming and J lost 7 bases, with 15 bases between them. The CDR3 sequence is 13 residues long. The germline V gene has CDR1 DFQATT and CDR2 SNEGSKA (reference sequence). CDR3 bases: TGCAGTGCTGCTCGGACTGGGATAAATGAGCAGTTCTTC. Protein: CSAARTGINEQFF.

CDR3 amino acids: CASSLGSAGANVLTF. CDR3 DNA: TGTGCCAGCAGTTTAGGATCAGCTGGGGCCAACGTCCTGACTTTC. This chain joins TRBV12-3 or TRBV12-4 and TRBJ2-6; D uncertain. The CDR3 extends over 15 amino acids. Trimming cost V 1 base and J 2 bases, with 6 bases left between them.

CDR3 in amino acids: CASSLDRGRYEKLFF. The DNA for the CDR3 is TGTGCCAGCAGCTTAGACAGGGGCCGGTATGAAAAACTGTTTTTT. V usage is TRBV3-1 and J usage is TRBJ1-4; 8 bases line up with TRBD1. The germline V gene has CDR1 LGHDT and CDR2 YNNKEL (reference sequence). V was pared by 5 bases and J by 6 bases, with 8 bases of the junction left unmatched. The CDR3 sequence is 15 residues long.

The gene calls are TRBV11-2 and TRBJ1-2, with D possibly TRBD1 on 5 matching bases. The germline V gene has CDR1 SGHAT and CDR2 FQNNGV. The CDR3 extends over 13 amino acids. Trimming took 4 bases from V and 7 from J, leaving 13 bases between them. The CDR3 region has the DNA TGTGCCAGCAGCTCGGCAGGGAATGCTGGCTACACCTTC. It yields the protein CASSSAGNAGYTF.

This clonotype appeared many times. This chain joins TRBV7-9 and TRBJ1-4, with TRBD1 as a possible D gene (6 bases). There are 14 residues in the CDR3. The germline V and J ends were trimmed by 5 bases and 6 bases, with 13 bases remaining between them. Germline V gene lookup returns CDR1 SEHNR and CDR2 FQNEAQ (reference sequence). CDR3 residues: CASSPGAGDEKLFF. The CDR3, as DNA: TGTGCCAGCAGCCCAGGGGCAGGGGATGAAAAACTGTTTTTT.

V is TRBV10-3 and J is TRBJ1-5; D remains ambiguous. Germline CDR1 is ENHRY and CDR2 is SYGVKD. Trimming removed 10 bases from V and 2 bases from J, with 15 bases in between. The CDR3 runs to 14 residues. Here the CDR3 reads CATKNPRGNQPQHF. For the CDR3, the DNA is TGTGCCACCAAAAACCCGAGGGGCAATCAGCCCCAGCATTTT.

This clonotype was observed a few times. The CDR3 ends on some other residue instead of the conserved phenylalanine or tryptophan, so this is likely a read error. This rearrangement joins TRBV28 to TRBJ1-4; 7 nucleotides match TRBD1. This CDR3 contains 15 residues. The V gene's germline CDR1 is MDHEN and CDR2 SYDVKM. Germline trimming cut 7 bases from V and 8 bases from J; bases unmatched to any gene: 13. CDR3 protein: CASTLRQGPIEKLFL. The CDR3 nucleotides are TGTGCCAGCACCTTGCGACAGGGTCCGATAGAAAAACTGTTTCTT.

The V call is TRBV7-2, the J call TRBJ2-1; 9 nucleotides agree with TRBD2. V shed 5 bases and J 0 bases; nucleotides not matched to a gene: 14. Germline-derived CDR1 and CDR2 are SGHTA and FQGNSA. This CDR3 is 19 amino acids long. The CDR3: CASSNSGGRALSSYNEQFF. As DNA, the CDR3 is TGTGCCAGCAGCAATAGTGGCGGGAGGGCCCTTAGCTCCTACAATGAGCAGTTCTTC. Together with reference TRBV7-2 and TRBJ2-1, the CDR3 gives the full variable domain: GAGVSQSPSNKVTEKGKDVELRCDPISGHTALYWYRQSLGQGLEFLIYFQGNSAPDKSGLPSDRFSAERTGGSVSTLTIQRTQQEDSAVYLCASSNSGGRALSSYNEQFFGPGTRLTVL.

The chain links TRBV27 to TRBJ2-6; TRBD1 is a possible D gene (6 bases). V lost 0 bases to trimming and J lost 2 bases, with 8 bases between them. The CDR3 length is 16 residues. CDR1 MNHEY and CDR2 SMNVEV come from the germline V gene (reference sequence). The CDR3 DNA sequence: TGTGCCAGCAGTTTATCTCCAGGGGCTGGGGCCAACGTCCTGACTTTC. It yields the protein CASSLSPGAGANVLTF.

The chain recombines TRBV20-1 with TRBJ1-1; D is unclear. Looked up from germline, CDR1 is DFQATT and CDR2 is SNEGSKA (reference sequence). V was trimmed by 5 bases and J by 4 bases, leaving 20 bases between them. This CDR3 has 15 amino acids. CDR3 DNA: TGCAGTGCTGTTATTCCGGGCCCTAGGACCACTGAAGCTTTCTTT. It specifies CSAVIPGPRTTEAFF.

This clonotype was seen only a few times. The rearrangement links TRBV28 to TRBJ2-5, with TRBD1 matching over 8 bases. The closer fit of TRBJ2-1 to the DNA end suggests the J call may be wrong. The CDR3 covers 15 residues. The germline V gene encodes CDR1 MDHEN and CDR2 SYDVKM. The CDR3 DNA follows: TGTGCCAGCAGTTTATGGGGGACAGGAGGTAATGAGCAGTTCTTC. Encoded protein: CASSLWGTGGNEQFF.